The TCR beta chain under discussion was sequenced for a study of blood T cell repertoires in COVID-19. Turning to the study itself: There were acute and convalescent COVID-19 samples, and they came from the United States, Italy and Spain. Sources were T cells, B-cell-depleted T cells, or PBMCs; the material itself was cDNA or gDNA.

Original analysis: The assay estimated nucleated cells by amplifying reference gene primers. Method: immunoSEQ multiplex PCR; TCRdb's copy keeps in-frame clones and lacks some. V and J calls and clone size are those listed in that table; D and trimming were worked out from the DNA. The sample records fewer than 200,000 clones, approximately 85% being singletons. V was pared by 5 bases and J by 4 bases, with 4 bases of the junction left unmatched. CDR1 and CDR2 (germline): MNHEY, SVGAGI. This CDR3 spans 14 amino acids. The receptor was derived from a man in his forties or fifties with acute or convalescent COVID-19. Sequencing was carried out using peripheral blood. The V and J genes are TRBV6-5 and TRBJ1-2, with TRBD1 identical over 10 bases. Here the CDR3 DNA reads TGTGCCAGCAGTCAGGACAGGGGGGGCTATGGCTACACCTTC. It specifies CASSQDRGGYGYTF.